This T cell receptor (beta chain) is from a study of CD4 T cells in relation to SARS-CoV-2 and coronaviruses. As for the study in general: PBMCs were cultured with antigen for roughly 9 days before TCR beta sequencing. No peptide or an HIV-1 Nef peptide pool served as negative control.

Assay: immunoSEQ multiplex PCR; the TCRdb copy retains only in-frame clones and omits some. The profile shows 20,000 to 25,000 clones, around 76% of them singletons. Before the COVID-19 pandemic, during about 2010-2019, CD4+ T cells were taken from unexposed donors. The cells were cultured for 10 days before CD4+ T cells were isolated. Unexposed-donor CD4+ T cells were probed with SARS-CoV-2 S/N and four cold-coronavirus spikes, cells permitting. Losses at the gene ends were 1 base for V and 4 bases for J; bases not matched to a gene: 6. Germline CDR1 and CDR2: MNHEY and SMNVEV (reference sequence). This CDR3 contains 15 residues. As concerns this clone: The antigen is not known.

Study observations and caveats: This crossreactivity analysis covered spike protein alone, no other viral proteins.

This sequence originates from a human donor in good health. The V gene is TRBV27, the J gene TRBJ1-2; the match to TRBD1 covers 7 bases. Input material: CD4+ T cells from PBMCs, cultured in vitro. CDR3 in amino acids: CASSLFRGGGYGYTF. The CDR3 coding sequence is TGTGCCAGCAGTTTATTCAGAGGGGGCGGCTATGGCTACACCTTC.